This TCR beta chain comes out of a study of blood T cell repertoires in COVID-19. Assay used: immunoSEQ multiplex PCR; TCRdb lists only in-frame clones, some missing. Here the sample spans roughly 100,000 clones, roughly 85% being singletons. The length of the CDR3 is 14 residues. CDR1 KGHSH and CDR2 LQKENI come from the germline V gene. V lost 3 bases, J lost 4 bases, and 12 bases lay in between. Sample: peripheral blood. The V gene is TRBV18, the J gene TRBJ1-2, with a possible D match to TRBD1 (5 bases). The TCR comes from a man between 50 and 59 years old with active COVID-19. The CDR3 spells CASSPSQGLYGYTF. CDR3 bases: TGTGCCAGCTCACCTTCTCAGGGCCTCTATGGCTACACCTTC.